The 19 T cell receptor beta chains in this list originate from one sample, sequenced in a study of cytotoxic CD8 clonotypes in ibrutinib-treated CLL. Profiling relied on immunoSEQ multiplex PCR, and the TCRdb table lists in-frame clones only, not all of them. The repertoire holds roughly 150,000 clones, with about 76% as singletons. The sequenced sample was PBMCs, obtained after 24 months of ibrutinib treatment. The receptors come from a human donor with chronic lymphocytic leukemia.

In nucleotides, the CDR3 is TGTGCCAGCAGTCGGACAGGGGACCGGGATCAGCCCCAGCATTTT. It translates to CASSRTGDRDQPQHF. V and J are TRBV6-5 and TRBJ1-5; 9 bases align to TRBD1. V shed 5 bases, J shed 5 bases, and the junction held 7 bases outside the gene matches. The germline CDR1 and CDR2 sequences are MNHEY and SVGAGI. CDR3 length equals 15 residues.

J is TRBJ2-7 and V is TRBV6-6, with D possibly TRBD2 on 5 matching bases. Germline-derived CDR1 and CDR2 are MNHNY and SVGAGI (reference sequence). This CDR3 is 14 amino acids long. The ends were cut back, 8 bases at V and 3 bases at J, with 17 bases in the middle. CDR3 sequence (DNA): TGTGCCAGCGAGTCCGGACTTACGAACTACGAGCAGTACTTC. Protein product: CASESGLTNYEQYF.

The chain links TRBV6-4 to TRBJ1-2; D is perhaps TRBD1 (5 bases). Germline V gives CDR1 MRHNA, CDR2 SNTAGT. Trimming stripped 3 bases from V and 8 bases from J, with 19 bases between. The CDR3 runs 15 residues. The DNA of the CDR3 is TGTGCCAGCAGTGAGCTCCGTGGGGGGGTCGGCGGCTACACCTTC. This sequence encodes CASSELRGGVGGYTF.

The chain uses TRBV6-4 and TRBJ2-1, with 12 bases that match TRBD2. J lost 8 bases, V lost 6 bases, and 5 bases had no gene match. Germline V CDR1 and CDR2: MRHNA, SNTAGT. The CDR3 loop spans 14 amino acids. This chain's CDR3 is CASSRLAGVYEQFF. DNA for the CDR3: TGTGCCAGCAGCCGACTAGCGGGAGTGTATGAGCAGTTCTTC.

This sequence joins TRBV5-1 and TRBJ2-5; D ambiguous. Germline-derived CDR1 and CDR2 are SGHRS and YFSETQ. Trimming removed 0 bases at V and 1 base at J, with 10 bases between. The CDR3 extends over 15 amino acids. CDR3: CASSLAQPPQETQYF. The CDR3 coding sequence is TGCGCCAGCAGCTTGGCGCAGCCACCCCAAGAGACCCAGTACTTC. The variable domain in full, with the rest retrieved from reference TRBV5-1 and TRBJ2-5, is KAGVTQTPRYLIKTRGQQVTLSCSPISGHRSVSWYQQTPGQGLQFLFEYFSETQRNKGNFPGRFSGRQFSNSRSEMNVSTLELGDSALYLCASSLAQPPQETQYFGPGTRLLVL.

J is TRBJ1-4 and V is TRBV27, with a possible D match to TRBD1 (6 bases). Germline V gene sequence: CDR1 MNHEY, CDR2 SMNVEV (reference sequence). The CDR3 spans 14 residues. Trimming shortened V by 5 bases and J by 10 bases, and 17 bases separated the two germline ends. The CDR3 coding sequence is TGTGCCAGCAGTCCCCCCCCGGGGGGGGCAAAACTGTTTTTT. Its translation: CASSPPPGGAKLFF. Full variable domain (outside the CDR3, taken from reference TRBV27 and TRBJ1-4): EAQVTQNPRYLITVTGKKLTVTCSQNMNHEYMSWYRQDPGLGLRQIYYSMNVEVTDKGDVPEGYKVSRKEKRNFPLILESPSPNQTSLYFCASSPPPGGAKLFFGSGTQLSVL.

This sequence joins TRBV7-9 and TRBJ2-7; possibly TRBD2 for D (6 bases). Germline values: CDR1 SEHNR, CDR2 FQNEAQ (reference sequence). Between the trimmed V and J ends, which lost 5 bases and 2 bases, there was a span of 13 bases. CDR3 length equals 14 residues. As DNA, the CDR3 is TGTGCCAGCAGCCCCGGACGGACTACCTACGAGCAGTACTTC. Translating it yields CASSPGRTTYEQYF.

This clone occurred once. The chain combines TRBV2 with TRBJ2-7; D is unresolved. Germline V gives CDR1 SNHLY, CDR2 FYNNEI. CDR3 length: 12 residues. V was shortened by 5 bases and J by 7 bases, with 12 bases between the two germline ends. CDR3 sequence reads: CASSQLLGEQYF. The CDR3 DNA follows: TGTGCCAGCAGTCAGTTGTTAGGTGAGCAGTACTTC.

This chain uses TRBV25-1 with TRBJ2-3; D is possibly TRBD1 or TRBD2 (5 bases each). The CDR3 is made up of 13 amino acids. V gave up 11 bases and J gave up 1 base, with 13 bases separating them. CDR1 MGHDK and CDR2 SYGVNS come from the germline V gene. The CDR3 coding sequence is TGTGCCCACGGGGCGCTTGGCACAGATACGCAGTATTTT. This gives the protein CAHGALGTDTQYF.

The gene calls are TRBV4-3 and TRBJ2-7; D perhaps matches TRBD1 (5 bases). Germline CDR1 reads LGHNA; CDR2 reads YSLEER. Trimming pared 0 bases from V and 3 bases from J, leaving 15 bases between. The length of the CDR3 is 16 residues. CDR3 region: CASSQDRAGPRYEQYF. CDR3 coding DNA: TGCGCCAGCAGCCAAGATAGGGCAGGGCCCCGCTACGAGCAGTACTTC.

This chain uses TRBV2 with TRBJ1-4, with D perhaps TRBD1 (6 bases). Germline V lookup: CDR1 SNHLY, CDR2 FYNNEI. Trimming removed 6 bases at V and 5 bases at J, with 13 bases between. This CDR3 is built from 14 residues. DNA of the CDR3: TGTGCCAGCAGCGCACAGGGTTGGAATGAAAAACTGTTTTTT. Translated: CASSAQGWNEKLFF.

V is TRBV5-6 and J is TRBJ2-3, with D tentatively TRBD2 (7 bases). Germline CDR1 SGHDT, CDR2 YYEEEE. This CDR3 has 14 residues. Trimming pared 4 bases from V and 1 base from J, leaving 10 bases between. Written as DNA, the CDR3 is TGTGCCAGCAGCCCGGGGGGCCGCACAGATACGCAGTATTTT. It is translated as CASSPGGRTDTQYF.

V and J are TRBV5-1 and TRBJ2-5; 10 positions agree with TRBD2. The CDR3 runs 15 residues. Germline assignment: CDR1 SGHRS and CDR2 YFSETQ. Trimming cost V 4 bases and J 5 bases; bases outside gene matches: 8. CDR3 sequence reads: CASSPPSGGVETQYF. CDR3 sequence (DNA): TGCGCCAGCAGCCCGCCTAGCGGGGGAGTGGAGACCCAGTACTTC.

This rearrangement joins TRBV27 to TRBJ1-6; possible D gene TRBD1, 5 bases. Germline V gene sequence: CDR1 MNHEY, CDR2 SMNVEV (reference sequence). The length of the CDR3 is 14 residues. Deletions cut 8 bases from V and 7 bases from J, with 15 bases between. The DNA for the CDR3 is TGTGCCAGCTCCGGCGGGGGGTCCAATTCACCCCTCCACTTT. It specifies CASSGGGSNSPLHF.

This clone was counted between two and nine times. The rearrangement joins TRBV7-9 to TRBJ1-2; D is unclear. Germline CDR1 is SEHNR and CDR2 is FQNEAQ (reference sequence). Trimming cost V 5 bases and J 4 bases, with 11 bases left between them. The CDR3 loop spans 13 amino acids. This chain's CDR3 is CASSITVGYGYTF. CDR3 nucleotides: TGTGCCAGCAGCATCACCGTAGGCTATGGCTACACCTTC.

The chain couples TRBV7-9 to TRBJ2-7; tentative D call: TRBD2 (5 bases). Germline V gene sequence: CDR1 SEHNR, CDR2 FQNEAQ (reference sequence). V lost 5 bases to trimming and J lost 6 bases, with 11 bases between them. The CDR3 runs 12 residues. DNA of the CDR3: TGTGCCAGCAGCCCCCTCGGGGTCGAGCAGTACTTC. Residues: CASSPLGVEQYF.

CDR3 in amino acids: CASSLTGFEAFF. The CDR3 DNA is TGTGCCAGCAGCCTGACAGGGTTTGAAGCTTTCTTT. V gene TRBV6-6 combines with J gene TRBJ1-1; 7 positions match TRBD1. The J segment lost 7 bases and the V segment lost 6 bases, leaving 5 bases of the junction unmatched. Germline CDR1 MNHNY, CDR2 SVGAGI (reference sequence). The CDR3 is made up of 12 amino acids.

This clone has a single count. This sequence joins TRBV5-1 and TRBJ1-3; the D gene is possibly TRBD1 (5 bases). Trimming cost V 4 bases and J 0 bases, with 8 bases left between them. The length of the CDR3 is 14 residues. From germline, CDR1 is SGHRS and CDR2 YFSETQ. The CDR3 DNA is TGCGCCAGCAGCGCCGGGACCTCTGGAAACACCATATATTTT. Translation gives CASSAGTSGNTIYF.

The gene calls are TRBV10-3 and TRBJ1-1, with D hard to call. Germline CDR1 reads ENHRY; CDR2 reads SYGVKD. The CDR3 runs 14 residues. V lost 2 bases and J 1 base, leaving 8 bases between the germline ends. CDR3 coding DNA: TGTGCCATCAGTGAGGGCAGGTCGAACACTGAAGCTTTCTTT. It yields the protein CAISEGRSNTEAFF.